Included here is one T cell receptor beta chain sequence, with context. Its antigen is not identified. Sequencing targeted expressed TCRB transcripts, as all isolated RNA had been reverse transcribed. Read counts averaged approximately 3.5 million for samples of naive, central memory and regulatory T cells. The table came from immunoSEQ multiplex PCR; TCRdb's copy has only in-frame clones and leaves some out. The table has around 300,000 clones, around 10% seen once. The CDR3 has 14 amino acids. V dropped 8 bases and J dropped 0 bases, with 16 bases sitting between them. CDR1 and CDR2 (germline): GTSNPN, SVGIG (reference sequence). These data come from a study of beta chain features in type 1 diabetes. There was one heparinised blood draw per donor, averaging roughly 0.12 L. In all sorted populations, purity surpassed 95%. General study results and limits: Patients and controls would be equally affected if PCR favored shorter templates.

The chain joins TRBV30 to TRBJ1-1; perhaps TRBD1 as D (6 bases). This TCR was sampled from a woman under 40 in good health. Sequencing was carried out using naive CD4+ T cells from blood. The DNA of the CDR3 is TGTGCCCTAGGCCAGGGGCTCATGAACACTGAAGCTTTCTTT. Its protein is CALGQGLMNTEAFF. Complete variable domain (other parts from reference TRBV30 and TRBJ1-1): SQTIHQWPATLVQPVGSPLSLECTVEGTSNPNLYWYRQAAGRGLQLLFYSVGIGQISSEVPQNLSASRPQDRQFILSSKKLLLSDSGFYLCALGQGLMNTEAFFGQGTRLTVV.